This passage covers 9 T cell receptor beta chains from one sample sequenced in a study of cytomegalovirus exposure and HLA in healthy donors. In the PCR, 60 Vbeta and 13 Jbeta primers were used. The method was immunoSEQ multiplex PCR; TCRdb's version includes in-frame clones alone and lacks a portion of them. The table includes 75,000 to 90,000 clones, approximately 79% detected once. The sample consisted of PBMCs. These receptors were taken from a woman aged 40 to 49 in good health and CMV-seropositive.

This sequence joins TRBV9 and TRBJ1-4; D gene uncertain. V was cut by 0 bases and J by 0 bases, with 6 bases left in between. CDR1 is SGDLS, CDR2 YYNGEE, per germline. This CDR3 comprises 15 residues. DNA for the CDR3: TGTGCCAGCAGCGTAGGCGACTCAACTAATGAAAAACTGTTTTTT. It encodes CASSVGDSTNEKLFF.

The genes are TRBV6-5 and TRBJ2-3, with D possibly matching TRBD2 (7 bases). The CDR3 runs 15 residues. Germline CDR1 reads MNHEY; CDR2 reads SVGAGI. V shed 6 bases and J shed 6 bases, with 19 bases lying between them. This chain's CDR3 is CASSQRGGRVDTQYF. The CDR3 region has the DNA TGTGCCAGCAGCCAAAGGGGGGGCCGGGTGGATACGCAGTATTTT.

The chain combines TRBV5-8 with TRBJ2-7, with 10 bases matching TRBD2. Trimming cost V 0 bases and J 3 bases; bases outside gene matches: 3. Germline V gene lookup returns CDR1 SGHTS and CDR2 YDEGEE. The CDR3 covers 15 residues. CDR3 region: CASSLGVAGGYEQYF. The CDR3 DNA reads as TGTGCCAGCAGCTTGGGGGTAGCGGGAGGCTACGAGCAGTACTTC.

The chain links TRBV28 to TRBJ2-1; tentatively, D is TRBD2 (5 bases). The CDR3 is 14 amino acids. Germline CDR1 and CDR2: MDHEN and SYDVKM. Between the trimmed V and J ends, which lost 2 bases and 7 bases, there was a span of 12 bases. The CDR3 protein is CASSLAGNGNEQFF. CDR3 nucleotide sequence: TGTGCCAGCAGTTTAGCGGGTAATGGGAATGAGCAGTTCTTC.

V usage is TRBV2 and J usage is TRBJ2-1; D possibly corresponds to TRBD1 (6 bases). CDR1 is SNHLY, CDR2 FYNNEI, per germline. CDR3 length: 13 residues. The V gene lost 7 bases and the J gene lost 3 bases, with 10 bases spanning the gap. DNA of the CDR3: TGTGCCAGCAATCCGGACAGCTACAATGAGCAGTTCTTC. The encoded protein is CASNPDSYNEQFF.

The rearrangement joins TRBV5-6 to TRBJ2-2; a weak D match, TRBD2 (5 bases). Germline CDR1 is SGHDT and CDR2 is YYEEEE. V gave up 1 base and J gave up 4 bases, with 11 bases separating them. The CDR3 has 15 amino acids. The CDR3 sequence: CASSLLGAGTGELFF. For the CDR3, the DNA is TGTGCCAGCAGCTTGTTGGGCGCGGGCACCGGGGAGCTGTTTTTT.

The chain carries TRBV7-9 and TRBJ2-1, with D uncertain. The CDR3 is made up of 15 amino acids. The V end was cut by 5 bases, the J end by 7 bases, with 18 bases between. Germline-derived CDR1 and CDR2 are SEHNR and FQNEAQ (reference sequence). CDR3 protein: CASSVDTNLGNEQFF. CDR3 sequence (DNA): TGTGCCAGCAGCGTAGACACCAACCTAGGAAATGAGCAGTTCTTC.

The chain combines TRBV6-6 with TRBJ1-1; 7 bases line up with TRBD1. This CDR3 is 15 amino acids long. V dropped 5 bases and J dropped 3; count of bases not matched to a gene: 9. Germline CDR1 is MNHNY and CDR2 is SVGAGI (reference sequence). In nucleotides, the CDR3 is TGTGCCAGCAGTGCTACCTGGCAGGGGGACACTGAAGCTTTCTTT. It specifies CASSATWQGDTEAFF.

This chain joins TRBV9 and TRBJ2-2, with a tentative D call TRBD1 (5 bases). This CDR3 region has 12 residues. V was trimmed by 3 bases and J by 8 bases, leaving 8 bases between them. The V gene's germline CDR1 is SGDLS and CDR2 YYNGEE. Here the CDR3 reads CASSETVGELFF. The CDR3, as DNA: TGTGCCAGCAGCGAGACAGTGGGGGAGCTGTTTTTT. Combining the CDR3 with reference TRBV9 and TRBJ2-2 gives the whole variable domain DSGVTQTPKHLITATGQRVTLRCSPRSGDLSVYWYQQSLDQGLQFLIQYYNGEERAKGNILERFSAQQFPDLHSELNLSSLELGDSALYFCASSETVGELFFGEGSRLTVL.